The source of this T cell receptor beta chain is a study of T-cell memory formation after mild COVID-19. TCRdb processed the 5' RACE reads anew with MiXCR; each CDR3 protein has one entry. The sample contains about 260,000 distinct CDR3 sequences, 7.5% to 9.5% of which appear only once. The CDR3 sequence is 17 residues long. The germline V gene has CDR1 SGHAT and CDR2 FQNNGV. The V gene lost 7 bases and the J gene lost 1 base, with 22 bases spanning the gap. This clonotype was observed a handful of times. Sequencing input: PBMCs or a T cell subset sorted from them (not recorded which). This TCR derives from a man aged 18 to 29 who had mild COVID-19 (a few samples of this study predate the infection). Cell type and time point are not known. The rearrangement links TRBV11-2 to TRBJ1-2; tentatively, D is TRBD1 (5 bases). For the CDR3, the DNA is TGTGCCAGCACCCCGGGAACAGGCCGGACTTATAACTATGGCTACACCTTC. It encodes CASTPGTGRTYNYGYTF.